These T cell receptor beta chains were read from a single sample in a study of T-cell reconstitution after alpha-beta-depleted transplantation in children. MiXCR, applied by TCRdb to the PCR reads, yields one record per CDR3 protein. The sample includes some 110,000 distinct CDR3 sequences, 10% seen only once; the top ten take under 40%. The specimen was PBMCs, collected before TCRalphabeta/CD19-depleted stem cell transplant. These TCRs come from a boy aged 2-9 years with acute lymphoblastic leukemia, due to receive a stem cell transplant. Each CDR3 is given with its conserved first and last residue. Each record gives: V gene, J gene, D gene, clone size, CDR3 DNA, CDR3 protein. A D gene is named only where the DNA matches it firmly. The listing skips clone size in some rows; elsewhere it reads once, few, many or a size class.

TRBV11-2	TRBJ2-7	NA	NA	TGTGCCAGCAGCTTAACGGACGGCGCCTACGAGCAGTACTTC	CASSLTDGAYEQYF
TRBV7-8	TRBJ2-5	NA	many	TGTGCCAGCACCAGGTCGGGCAGGGAAGAGACCCAGTACTTC	CASTRSGREETQYF
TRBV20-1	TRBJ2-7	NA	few	TGCAGTGCTAGAGGGTCGGGGACGGGAGTTATCAGCGAGCAGTACTTC	CSARGSGTGVISEQYF
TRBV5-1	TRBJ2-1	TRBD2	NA	TGCGCCAGCAGCTTGGCTAGCGGACGAGACTTCAATGAGCAGTTCTTC	CASSLASGRDFNEQFF
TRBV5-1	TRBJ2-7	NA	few	TGCGCCAGCAGCTTGGTGGAGTCCTACGAGCAGTACTTC	CASSLVESYEQYF
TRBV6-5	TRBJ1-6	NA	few	TGTGCCAGCAGTTACTCGAGACAGGATAATTCACCCCTCCACTTT	CASSYSRQDNSPLHF
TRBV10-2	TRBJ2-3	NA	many	TGCGCCAGCAGTGGTACGGAGGGCGGAAGCACAGATACGCAGTATTTT	CASSGTEGGSTDTQYF
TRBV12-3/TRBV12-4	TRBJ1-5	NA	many	TGTGCCAGCAGAGCGACAGATAGCAATCAGCCCCAGCATTTT	CASRATDSNQPQHF
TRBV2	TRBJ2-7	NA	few	TGTGCCAGCACCCCTGGCTGGGGGGGCGCGTACGAGCAGTACTTC	CASTPGWGGAYEQYF
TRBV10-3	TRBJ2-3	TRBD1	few	TGTGCCATCAGTGCGGGGACAGGGCGAGATACGCAGTATTTT	CAISAGTGRDTQYF
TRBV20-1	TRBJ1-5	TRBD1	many	TGCAGTGCTCTCACAGGGGGCGCAGGTCAGCCCCAGCATTTT	CSALTGGAGQPQHF
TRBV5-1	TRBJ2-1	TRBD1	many	TGCGCCAGCAGCGGGCCCGGGACAGAGCGTTACAATGAGCAGTTCTTC	CASSGPGTERYNEQFF
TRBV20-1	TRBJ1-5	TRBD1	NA	TGCAGTGCGATAAAACAGGGGGTTAGCAATCAGCCCCAGCATTTT	CSAIKQGVSNQPQHF
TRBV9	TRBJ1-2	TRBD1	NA	TGTGCCAGCACCAGGGGGACAGGGAACCTAGGATATGGCTACACCTTC	CASTRGTGNLGYGYTF
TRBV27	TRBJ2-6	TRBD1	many	TGTGCCAGCAGTGCAAACACAGGGGGCTATTCTCCCGTCCTGACTTTC	CASSANTGGYSPVLTF
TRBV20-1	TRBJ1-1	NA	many	TGCAGTGCTATAGTAGGACGACCCAAGATCGGAGCTTTCTTT	CSAIVGRPKIGAFF
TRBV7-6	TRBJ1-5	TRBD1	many	TGTGCCAGCAGCCCCGGACAGGGGGCCGGCCAGCCCCAGCATTTT	CASSPGQGAGQPQHF
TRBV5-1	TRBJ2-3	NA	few	TGCGCCAGCAGCTTGGGTACGGTCCAATATGACCGGACAGATACGCAGTATTTT	CASSLGTVQYDRTDTQYF
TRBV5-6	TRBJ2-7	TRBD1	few	TGTGCCAGCTGCCAGGGGGCAAACGACGAGCAGTACTTC	CASCQGANDEQYF
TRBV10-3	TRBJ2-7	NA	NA	TGTGCCATCAGTGAGAGCCTAATGAGGGAGCAGTACTTC	CAISESLMREQYF
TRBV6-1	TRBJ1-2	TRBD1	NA	TGTGCCAGCAGCGAGATCGGGACAGGGGTTGTGAGTGGCTACACCTTC	CASSEIGTGVVSGYTF
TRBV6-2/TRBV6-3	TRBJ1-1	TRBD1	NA	TGTGCCAGCAGGACAGGGTATGAGCGGAACACTGAAGCTTTCTTT	CASRTGYERNTEAFF
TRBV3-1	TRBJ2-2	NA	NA	TGTGCCAGCAGCCCCTGGGGGAGGCTTTCGAACACCGGGGAGCTGTTTTTT	CASSPWGRLSNTGELFF
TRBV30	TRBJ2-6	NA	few	TGTGCCTGGAGTCCAGGCTCTGGGGCCAACGTCCTGACTTTC	CAWSPGSGANVLTF
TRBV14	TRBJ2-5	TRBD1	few	TGTGCCAGCAGCCCGATTGGCGTGGGACAGGCGCAGACCCAGTACTTC	CASSPIGVGQAQTQYF
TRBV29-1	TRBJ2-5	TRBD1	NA	TGCAGCGCCTTGGGACAGAAAGAGACCCAGTACTTC	CSALGQKETQYF
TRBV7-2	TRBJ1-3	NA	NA	TGTGCCAGCAGCCTCGACGGAGCCTCTGGAAACACCATATATTTT	CASSLDGASGNTIYF
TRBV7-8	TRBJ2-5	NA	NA	TGTGCCAGCAGCCGATCCCCGAGGACCCAGTACTTC	CASSRSPRTQYF
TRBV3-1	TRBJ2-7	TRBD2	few	TGTGCCAGCAGCCAATCAGTGCGGGCTAGCGGGATTCCCTACGAGCAGTACTTC	CASSQSVRASGIPYEQYF
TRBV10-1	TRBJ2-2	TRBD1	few	TGCGCCAGCAGTGCGGGTCTGGGACAGGGGGTCGACACCGGGGAGCTGTTTTTT	CASSAGLGQGVDTGELFF
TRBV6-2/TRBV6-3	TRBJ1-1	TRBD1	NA	TGTGCCAGCAGTCACCTGACAGGGGTCGCTTTCTTT	CASSHLTGVAFF
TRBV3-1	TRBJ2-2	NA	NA	TGTGCCTCCTGCCTCAGCCCAGGCACCGGGGAGCTGTTTTTT	CASCLSPGTGELFF
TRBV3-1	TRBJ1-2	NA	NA	TGTGCCAGCAGCCAACTAGAGAAGTATGGCTACACCTTC	CASSQLEKYGYTF
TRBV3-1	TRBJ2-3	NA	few	TGTGCCAGCAGCCAAGATCTAGGAGGACAGACCACAGATACGCAGTATTTT	CASSQDLGGQTTDTQYF
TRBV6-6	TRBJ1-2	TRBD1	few	TGTGCCAGCAGTTTCCCAGGGGGCAATGGCTACACCTTC	CASSFPGGNGYTF
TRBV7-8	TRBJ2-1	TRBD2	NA	TGTGCCAGCAGCTTCGGGACTAGCGGGAGATCCCGGGGCAATGAGCAGTTCTTC	CASSFGTSGRSRGNEQFF
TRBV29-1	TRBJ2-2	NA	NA	TGCAGCGTCCCTCAGGGTTGGCCCGGGGAGCTGTTTTTT	CSVPQGWPGELFF
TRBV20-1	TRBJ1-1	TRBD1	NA	TGCAGTGCTAAACGGGACAGGGTCACTGAAGCTTTCTTT	CSAKRDRVTEAFF
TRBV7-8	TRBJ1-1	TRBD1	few	TGTGCCAGCAGCTCTAACTTGGACAGGGATGCTTTCTTT	CASSSNLDRDAFF
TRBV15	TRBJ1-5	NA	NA	TGTGCCACCAGCAGAGCCCCGGGGGCGGTCTACAATCAGCCCCAGCATTTT	CATSRAPGAVYNQPQHF
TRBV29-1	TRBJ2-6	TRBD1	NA	TGCAGCGTTGTGGTAAGAGACAGGGGATCTCCTGGGGCCAACGTCCTGACTTTC	CSVVVRDRGSPGANVLTF
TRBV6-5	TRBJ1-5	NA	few	TGTGCCAGCAGTTACTCTGGGCGGAATCAGCCCCAGCATTTT	CASSYSGRNQPQHF
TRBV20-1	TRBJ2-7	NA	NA	TGCAGTGCTAGAGATTGGGCCACGTTGAACTACGAGCAGTACTTC	CSARDWATLNYEQYF
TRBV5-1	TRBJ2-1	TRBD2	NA	TGCGCCAGCAGCCGCGGACTAGATCCCTACAATGAGCAGTTCTTC	CASSRGLDPYNEQFF
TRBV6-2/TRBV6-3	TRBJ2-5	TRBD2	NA	TGTGCCAGCAGCAAAACATCGCCCGGGACTAGGAAAGAAGAGACCCAGTACTTC	CASSKTSPGTRKEETQYF
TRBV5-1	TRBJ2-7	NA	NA	TGCGCCAGCAGCTCAAAGGGGCCGGACTCCTACGAGCAGTACTTC	CASSSKGPDSYEQYF
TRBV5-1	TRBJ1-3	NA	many	TGCGCCAGCAGCTTGGAACACTCTGGAAACACCATATATTTT	CASSLEHSGNTIYF
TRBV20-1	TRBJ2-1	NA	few	TGCAGTGCTAGACCCCTAGAGGGAGTGCACAATGAGCAGTTCTTC	CSARPLEGVHNEQFF
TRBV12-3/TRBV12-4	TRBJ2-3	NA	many	TGTGCCAGCAGTACCGACGCTGGGGGCCCAGATACGCAGTATTTT	CASSTDAGGPDTQYF
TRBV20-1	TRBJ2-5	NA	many	TGCAGTGCTAGAGATGACAGAGAAGAGACCCAGTACTTC	CSARDDREETQYF
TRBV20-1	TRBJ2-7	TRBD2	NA	TGCAGTGCTAGGGCTAGCGGGGGTAGCTCCTACGAGCAGTACTTC	CSARASGGSSYEQYF